This T cell receptor beta chain was observed in a study of T cell clones after liver transplantation (dated by TCRdb to between 2018 and 2021). With regard to the full study: Samples were obtained from ITN030ST, a randomized trial in which withdrawal of immunosuppression was attempted within 2 years of liver transplantation. After a pre-transplant mixed lymphocyte reaction, TCRbeta sequencing was used to pinpoint donor-reactive T cell clones, which were subsequently tracked in post-transplant blood. Third party-reactive TCRbeta sequences from pre-transplant MLRs were also identified as an antigen-independent comparator for donor-reactive sequences. Three of the eight recipients were HCV-positive; the others were transplanted for non-autoimmune, non-viral indications. Subjects received no induction therapy and standard immunosuppression until randomization at 12-24 months post-transplant. Tolerance was defined as complete withdrawal of immunosuppression for at least one year without a rise in liver enzymes beyond twice the upper limit of normal. Blood samples were collected pre-transplant, then pre-randomization ahead of withdrawal, and finally post-randomization once withdrawal had either been completed or failed. The studied cohort comprised 8 liver transplant recipients, 3 classified as tolerant and 5 as non-tolerant.

The cysteine opens and the phenylalanine closes a CDR3 of 13 amino acids. Left in the record is the CDR3 DNA by itself, 39 bases read in frame from the first base. Cut back by 4 bases and 0 bases, the V and J ends lie 7 bases apart. The germline V gene yields SQVTM for CDR1 and ANQGSEA for CDR2. High-throughput TCRbeta CDR3 sequencing of frozen genomic DNA was performed by immunoSEQ, with PCR amplification, mapping, bias correction and internal controls included. The original methods were these. Productive rearrangements were retained, and unique TCRbeta sequences were defined by the CDR3 nucleotide sequence together with the V and J gene. For classification of a sequence as donor-reactive, at least 5-fold expansion in CFSE-low cells relative to unstimulated pre-transplant cells and a frequency of at least 0.01% were required. Minimum frequency thresholds were set for each subject based on the unstimulated sample with the lowest template count, ensuring at least 90% detection power. Jensen-Shannon divergence between the top 1000 TCRbeta sequences post- versus pre-transplant served as the measure of repertoire turnover. Changes in detection of donor-reactive sequences were assessed with two-sided Fisher's exact tests. The table comes from immuneACCESS by way of TCRdb, which keeps in-frame sequences with V and J called. Part of the clones is missing from these tables; in studies checked, under half for an unresolved V gene and the rest for unknown reasons. The V and J calls and clone size were taken over from that table, and D and trimming were inferred from the DNA. The sample has about 74,000 clones on record, 80% of them singletons. The ten largest clones take up 0.55% to 0.75% of the sample.

This clone was picked up one time. No cognate antigen has been identified for it. No base-level quality is on record; no much larger clone is a single base apart. Interpreted using the paper, the time point label stands for: pre-transplant. Thawed unstimulated PBMCs were stained for CD3, CD4 and CD8 and FACS-sorted into CD3+CD4+ and CD3+CD8+ populations. All 8 studied subjects were randomized to withdrawal of immunosuppression. The Qiagen DNeasy Blood and Tissue Kit was used to isolate genomic DNA. The paper as a whole reports these results and caveats: When repertoire turnover was accounted for, significantly reduced detection of donor-reactive sequences was found in 7 of 8 subjects for CD4 and in 8 of 8 subjects for CD8. In a couple of subjects, low numbers of available donor cells limited the measurable donor-reactive repertoire. Without allograft tissue specimens, donor-reactive T cells may have migrated into the graft rather than being deleted. A significant post-transplant decrease in circulating donor-reactive CD4 TCRbeta sequences was observed in most of the 8 subjects, irrespective of tolerance or HCV status. The conclusions were preliminary, being limited by small, heterogeneous patient numbers and by non-standardized post-transplant time points. The decline in donor-reactive sequences exceeded the decline in third party-reactive sequences, suggesting partial antigen-specific deletion that was unrelated to withdrawal success.

The rearrangement combines TRBV29-1 with TRBJ2-1; confidence is insufficient to name the D gene. The sequencing used CD4+ T cells from blood, collected before liver transplant. This clonotype was obtained from a human donor who received a liver transplant. This receptor has the CDR3 CSVAESSYNEQFF. The bases read TGCAGCGTTGCAGAAAGCTCCTACAATGAGCAGTTCTTC.